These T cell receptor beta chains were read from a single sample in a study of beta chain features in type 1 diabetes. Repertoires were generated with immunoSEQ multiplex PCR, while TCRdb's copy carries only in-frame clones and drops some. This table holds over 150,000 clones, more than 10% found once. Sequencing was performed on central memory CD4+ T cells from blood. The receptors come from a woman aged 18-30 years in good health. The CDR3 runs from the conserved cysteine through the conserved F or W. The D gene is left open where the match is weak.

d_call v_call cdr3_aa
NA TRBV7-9 CASSLGDSGGNQPQHF
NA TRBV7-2 CASHSYNEQFF
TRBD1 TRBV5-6 CASSRQGAEEKLFF
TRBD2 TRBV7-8 CASSFSGGAYEQYF
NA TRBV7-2 CASSLEGTSSNQPQHF
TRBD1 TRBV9 CASSPDRGGNTIYF
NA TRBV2 CASSLRRGETQYF
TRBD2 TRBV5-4 CASSLALAGAGELFF
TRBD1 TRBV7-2 CASRPGQQVAKNIQYF
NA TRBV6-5 CASSPPGSYGYTF
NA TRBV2 CASRDSAQNEKLFF
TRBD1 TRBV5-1 CASSRTGDGYTF
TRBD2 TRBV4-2 CASSHPRSGSSYNEQFF
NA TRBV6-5 CASSDSRGSYNEQFF
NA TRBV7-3 CASSLTGGTEAFF
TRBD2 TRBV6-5 CASSYGTSGINIQYF
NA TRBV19 CASSHLEWHF